These T cell receptor beta chains were read from a single sample in a study of T cell repertoires in cytomegalovirus infection. TCRdb processed the reads anew with MiXCR; each CDR3 protein has one entry. The table has roughly 140,000 distinct CDR3 sequences, around a quarter seen once. The sample consisted of PBMCs. All receptors derive from a human donor in good health (CMV status not recorded). Some clones in this sample may be carry-over from other donors' samples. Both conserved end residues are part of each CDR3. A D gene is named only where the DNA matches it firmly. A row's size may be missing; if present it is once, few, many or a size class.

j_gene,v_gene,d_gene,abundance,CDR3nt,CDR3aa
TRBJ2-1,TRBV11-2,TRBD2,-,TGTGCCAGCAGTTCAACCCCCGGGACTAGCGGGAGGAAGTACAATGAGCAGTTCTTC,CASSSTPGTSGRKYNEQFF
TRBJ2-1,TRBV5-1,-,-,TGCGCCAGCAGCTTGGAAGAGACTGAGCAGTTCTTC,CASSLEETEQFF
TRBJ1-1,TRBV5-1,-,-,TGCGCCAGCAGCTTGGTGCGGGCAGGCGCTGAAGCTTTCTTT,CASSLVRAGAEAFF
TRBJ2-1,TRBV6-5,TRBD1,few,TGTGCCAGCAGTTATCAGGGGGCTGAGCAGTTCTTC,CASSYQGAEQFF
TRBJ2-3,TRBV20-1,TRBD2,-,TGCAGTGCCCCGGCTAGCGGGCTGCTGGATACGCAGTATTTT,CSAPASGLLDTQYF
TRBJ2-5,TRBV2,TRBD2,-,TGTGCCAGCAGTCCTAATGCACTGACTAGCGGAGTGGAGACCCAGTACTTC,CASSPNALTSGVETQYF
TRBJ2-3,TRBV6-1,-,few,TGTGCCAGCAGTACCTTTGTAGGGTCAGATACGCAGTATTTT,CASSTFVGSDTQYF
TRBJ2-3,TRBV7-2,-,many,TGTGCCAGCAGCTTAGGGGTCGGCTCCGATACGCAGTATTTT,CASSLGVGSDTQYF
TRBJ1-5,TRBV30,-,-,TGTGCCGCAGGCGCGAGTCGCAATCAGCCCCAGCATTTT,CAAGASRNQPQHF
TRBJ2-1,TRBV28,-,-,TGTGCCAGCAGTCCCTTCGGGGGCCGCAATGAGCAGTTCTTC,CASSPFGGRNEQFF
TRBJ2-1,TRBV7-7,TRBD1,few,TGTGCTAGCAGTCCGGGACAGGGGAGCAATGAGCAGTTCTTC,CASSPGQGSNEQFF
TRBJ1-2,TRBV12-3/TRBV12-4,-,-,TGTGCCAGCAGTCCAGCAGACGGGGAGCAGGGCTATGGCTACACCTTC,CASSPADGEQGYGYTF
TRBJ2-6,TRBV7-2,-,many,TGTGCCAGCAGCTCCCAAGGGGGGGCGGGATGGTCCTCTGGGGCCAACGTCCTGACTTTC,CASSSQGGAGWSSGANVLTF
TRBJ1-2,TRBV10-2,-,many,TGCGCCAGCAGTGAGTCGAACGGCTTTGGCTACACCTTC,CASSESNGFGYTF
TRBJ1-1,TRBV18,-,once,TGCGCCAGCTCACGACAGAACACTGAAGCTTTCTTT,CASSRQNTEAFF
TRBJ2-1,TRBV12-5,TRBD1,-,TGTGCTAGTGGTCCGGGACAGGGAAACAATGAGCAGTTCTTC,CASGPGQGNNEQFF
TRBJ2-7,TRBV7-2,TRBD2,few,TGTGCCAGCAGCCCTACGGCGACTAGCGGGAGAGACGAGCAGTACTTC,CASSPTATSGRDEQYF
TRBJ2-3,TRBV12-3/TRBV12-4,TRBD2,few,TGTGCCAGCAGCAGTAGCGGGGAACGCACAGATACGCAGTATTTT,CASSSSGERTDTQYF
TRBJ1-5,TRBV7-2,-,-,TGTGCCAGCAGTCCTGCGGCCCCCAATCAGCCCCAGCATTTT,CASSPAAPNQPQHF
TRBJ2-7,TRBV7-3,TRBD1,many,TGTGCCAGCAGCTTTCAGGGGGCCGCGGACGAGCAGTACTTC,CASSFQGAADEQYF
TRBJ1-2,TRBV7-9,-,-,TGTGCCAGCAGCTCAGGGATCTACTATGGCTACACCTTC,CASSSGIYYGYTF
TRBJ2-3,TRBV19,TRBD1,few,TGTGCCACTCAGACACAGGGGGGCGCAGATACGCAGTATTTT,CATQTQGGADTQYF
TRBJ1-4,TRBV20-1,-,once,TGCAGTGCGAAGACAGGCTCCCCGGGAACTAATGAAAAACTGTTTTTT,CSAKTGSPGTNEKLFF
TRBJ1-1,TRBV7-2,-,many,TGTGCCAGCAGCTTAGTTGGAAGGGGAATGAACACTGAAGCTTTCTTT,CASSLVGRGMNTEAFF
TRBJ1-3,TRBV6-2/TRBV6-3,-,few,TGTGCCAGCAGTTACAGCTCTGGAAACACCATATATTTT,CASSYSSGNTIYF
TRBJ2-3,TRBV5-1,TRBD1,-,TGCGCCAGCACCAAGGGACAGAGCACAGATACGCAGTATTTT,CASTKGQSTDTQYF
TRBJ2-6,TRBV7-8,-,many,TGTGCCAGCAGCTTAGGTCGTGGGTCGGGGGCCAACGTCCTGACTTTC,CASSLGRGSGANVLTF
TRBJ1-1,TRBV24-1,-,-,TGTGCCACCAGTGATTCAGCTGGGACTGAAGCTTTCTTT,CATSDSAGTEAFF
TRBJ2-3,TRBV7-2,-,many,TGTGCCAGCACCCCCTGGGGCGATATTAGCACAGATACGCAGTATTTT,CASTPWGDISTDTQYF
TRBJ2-3,TRBV9,TRBD2,-,TGTGCCAGCAGCGTAGATCTAGCGGGGGTCCCAGATACGCAGTATTTT,CASSVDLAGVPDTQYF
TRBJ1-3,TRBV7-2,-,many,TGTGCCAGCAGCTTAGTCAGGTTCTCTGGAAACACCATATATTTT,CASSLVRFSGNTIYF
TRBJ2-1,TRBV19,TRBD2,few,TGTGCCAGTAGCGCCCCGGGAGGGGCGCGGGGTGAGCAGTTCTTC,CASSAPGGARGEQFF
TRBJ1-2,TRBV29-1,-,-,TGCAGCGTTGAAGGGGGGCCTAGGCACGGCTACACCTTC,CSVEGGPRHGYTF
TRBJ1-3,TRBV28,TRBD1,-,TGTGCCAGCAGTTCCTCCGGGACAGGGGTGTCAAACACCATATATTTT,CASSSSGTGVSNTIYF
TRBJ2-7,TRBV7-2,TRBD2,few,TGTGCCAGCAGCTTAGTCGGTAGCGGGGGGCCTACGTCCTACGAGCAGTACTTC,CASSLVGSGGPTSYEQYF
TRBJ2-1,TRBV7-8,-,many,TGTGCCAGCAGCTTTGAGGGAAAGATGTACAATGAGCAGTTCTTC,CASSFEGKMYNEQFF
TRBJ2-1,TRBV20-1,TRBD2,few,TGCAGTGCTAGGGCCTATAGCGGGAGGGACTACAATGAGCAGTTCTTC,CSARAYSGRDYNEQFF
TRBJ1-4,TRBV28,TRBD1,-,TGTGCCAGCAGCCCGACAGGGCGAAGGGAAAAACTGTTTTTT,CASSPTGRREKLFF
TRBJ2-1,TRBV7-8,-,many,TGTGCCAGCAGCTTAAGCCCCACCTACAATGAGCAGTTCTTC,CASSLSPTYNEQFF
TRBJ1-1,TRBV15,TRBD1,-,TGTGCCACCAGCAAGGGACAGTACACTGAAGCTTTCTTT,CATSKGQYTEAFF
TRBJ1-2,TRBV28,-,few,TGTGCCAGCATCCCCGGAGGCGACTATGGCTACACCTTC,CASIPGGDYGYTF
TRBJ2-7,TRBV7-9,TRBD1,few,TGTGCCAGCAGCAACCGGGACAGTCACTCCTACGAGCAGTACTTC,CASSNRDSHSYEQYF
TRBJ1-1,TRBV2,-,few,TGTGCCAGCAGTGCGGGGGGGAACACTGAAGCTTTCTTT,CASSAGGNTEAFF
TRBJ2-6,TRBV7-6,-,-,TGTGCCAGCAGCACCCGGAGCTCTGGGGCCAACGTCCTGACTTTC,CASSTRSSGANVLTF
TRBJ1-1,TRBV4-3,-,many,TGCGCCAGCAGCCAAGATGAGGGCAGCGACACTGAAGCTTTCTTT,CASSQDEGSDTEAFF
TRBJ2-5,TRBV4-1,TRBD1,once,TGCGCCAGCAGTCCTACAGGGGCACCCCAAGAGACCCAGTACTTC,CASSPTGAPQETQYF
TRBJ1-1,TRBV19,-,few,TGTGCCAGTAGTCATGAGGGGGTGAACACTGAAGCTTTCTTT,CASSHEGVNTEAFF
TRBJ2-4,TRBV7-9,TRBD2,few,TGTGCCAGCAGCCCGGGACTAGCGGGAGGGCGAGAAAACATTCAGTACTTC,CASSPGLAGGRENIQYF
TRBJ1-1,TRBV18,TRBD1,-,TGTGCCAGCTCGCCAAAACAGGGGACTGAAGCTTTCTTT,CASSPKQGTEAFF
TRBJ1-5,TRBV7-2,-,-,TGTGCCAGCAGCTTAGATGGGGACCGCTACAATCAGCCCCAGCATTTT,CASSLDGDRYNQPQHF
TRBJ2-7,TRBV7-2,TRBD2,many,TGTGCCAGCAGCTTAGGACCCGGGACTAGAGGCTACGAGCAGTACTTC,CASSLGPGTRGYEQYF
TRBJ1-4,TRBV7-2,-,-,TGTGCCAGCAGCTTAGGGATGGGGGGGAATGTAAAACTGTTTTTT,CASSLGMGGNVKLFF
TRBJ1-1,TRBV20-1,-,-,TGCAGTTGTTTCCGGGGCCTTGAAGCTTTCTTT,CSCFRGLEAFF
TRBJ2-1,TRBV6-2/TRBV6-3,TRBD2,-,TGTGCCCGCAGTGAGGGACTAGCGAGATACAATGAGCAGTTCTTC,CARSEGLARYNEQFF
TRBJ2-1,TRBV9,-,-,TGTGCCAGCAGCGTAGATCTGAGTTCGAGGACCTACAATGAGCAGTTCTTC,CASSVDLSSRTYNEQFF
TRBJ2-3,TRBV11-2,-,few,TGTGCCAGCAAAACGGGTGTGTTCACAGATACGCAGTATTTT,CASKTGVFTDTQYF
TRBJ2-2,TRBV12-3/TRBV12-4,-,-,TGTGCCAGCAGTTTCCAGGGGTTAACCGGGGAGCTGTTTTTT,CASSFQGLTGELFF